The source of this TCR beta chain is a study of blood T cells in healthy people across ages. The study's findings and limits: Naive CD4+ cells and diversity were both higher in long-lived donors than in aged donors.

A second roughly 7 to 11 cycle PCR used barcoded and J-beta primers. TCRdb recomputed calls from the 5' RACE reads with MiXCR, one row per CDR3 protein. The sample consists of around 850,000 distinct CDR3 sequences, roughly 34% of them appearing once. The CDR3 is 14 amino acids. Per germline, CDR1 MNHNY and CDR2 SVGAGI (reference sequence). V was shortened by 7 bases and J by 15 bases, with 22 bases between the two germline ends. This clonotype appeared a few times. Its antigen is still unknown. The specimen was blood. The chain has TRBV6-6 and TRBJ1-6; D is possibly TRBD1 (5 bases). The sequence came from a man between 18 and 29 years old in good health. The CDR3 loop reads CASNPSRDPCLLHF. As DNA, the CDR3 is TGTGCCAGCAACCCCAGCCGGGACCCATGTCTCCTCCACTTT.